The following is a T cell receptor (beta chain) sequence with its context. This entry belongs to a study of blood T cell repertoires in COVID-19. In the study overall: From T cells, B-cell-depleted T cells, or PBMCs came the material, which was cDNA or gDNA.

The cohort comprised adults aged 18 to 89 years residing in about two dozen US areas. TCRdb's copy holds only in-frame clones and misses some; the assay was immunoSEQ multiplex PCR. The sample lists roughly 250,000 clones; approximately 83% were seen once. Sequencing was done on a sample of PBMCs or T cells enriched from blood (not recorded which). The TCR comes from a woman aged 30 to 39 who had recovered from COVID-19.

In nucleotides, the CDR3 is TGTGCCAGCAGCAGATTGAACACCGGGGAGCTGTTTTTT. Its translation is CASSRLNTGELFF. This sequence joins TRBV6-5 and TRBJ2-2; no clear D gene. Trimming shortened V by 6 bases and J by 1 base, and 6 bases separated the two germline ends. This CDR3 spans 13 amino acids. CDR1 and CDR2 (germline): MNHEY, SVGAGI.